This T cell receptor (beta chain) was observed in a study of blood T cells in healthy people across ages. General study points: Naive T cell percentage showed a strong correlation with the diversity of TCR beta.

Comment on this clonotype: Its antigen remains unidentified.

Using a J-beta primer mix together with a sample-barcoded 5' primer, a second PCR was run for roughly 7 to 12 cycles. TCRdb itself ran the 5' RACE reads through MiXCR, one entry per CDR3 protein. The table includes about 1.8 million distinct CDR3 sequences, approximately 50% detected once. CDR3 length: 13 residues. The germline gives CDR1 MNHEY, CDR2 SMNVEV (reference sequence). V was cut by 4 bases and J by 2 bases, with 7 bases left in between. The clonotype originates from a woman between 40 and 50 years old in good health. The sequenced sample was blood. The chain links TRBV27 to TRBJ2-3; D gene uncertain. The CDR3 loop is CASSSEITDTQYF. In DNA form, the CDR3 reads TGTGCCAGCAGTTCCGAAATCACAGATACGCAGTATTTT.